The following is a T cell receptor (beta chain) sequence with its context. The antigen is unknown. A read error may produce the germline difference seen at one junction end. The CDR3 has 19 residues. Germline V gene lookup returns CDR1 WNHNN and CDR2 SYGVQD (reference sequence). Template material for amplifying TCR beta CDR3 regions consisted of RNA transcripts. The HTBI primer set drove a first-round RT-PCR of the TCR CDR3. TCRdb reanalysed the multiplex PCR reads using MiXCR and keeps one entry per CDR3 protein. The sample lists approximately 870,000 distinct CDR3 sequences; 38% were seen once. The data stem from a study of T cells in Graves' hyperthyroidism and ophthalmopathy. Whole-study results and caveats: Most clonotypes expanded in the thyroid (above 0.001) were also present in blood.

The source is a man younger than 30 with Graves' hyperthyroidism. The chain couples TRBV10-1 to TRBJ1-2; D may be TRBD1 (5 bases). Sample: blood. The CDR3: CASSEEVYGRADGNYGYTF. CDR3 DNA: TGTGCCAGCAGTGAAGAGGTCTATGGCAGGGCGGATGGTAACTATGGCTACACCTTC.